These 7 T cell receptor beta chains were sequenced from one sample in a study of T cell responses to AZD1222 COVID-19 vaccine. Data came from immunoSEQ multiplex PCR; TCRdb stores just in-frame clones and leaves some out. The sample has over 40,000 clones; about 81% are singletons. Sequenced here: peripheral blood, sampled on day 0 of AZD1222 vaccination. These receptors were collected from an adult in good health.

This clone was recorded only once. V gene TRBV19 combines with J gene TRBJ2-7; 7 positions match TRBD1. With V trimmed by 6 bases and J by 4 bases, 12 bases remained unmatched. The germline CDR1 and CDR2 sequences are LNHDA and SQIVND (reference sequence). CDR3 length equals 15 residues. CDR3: CASRLTAQGNYEQYF. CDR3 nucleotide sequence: TGTGCCAGTAGATTAACGGCACAGGGGAATTACGAGCAGTACTTC.

As DNA, the CDR3 is TGTGCCAGCAGCAAGGACAGGGGAATGAACACTGAAGCTTTCTTT. As protein: CASSKDRGMNTEAFF. The rearrangement links TRBV27 to TRBJ1-1, with 9 bases lining up with TRBD1. Germline V lookup: CDR1 MNHEY, CDR2 SMNVEV (reference sequence). This CDR3 spans 15 amino acids. The junction had 5 bases not matched to a gene; V was cut back by 6 bases and J by 0 bases.

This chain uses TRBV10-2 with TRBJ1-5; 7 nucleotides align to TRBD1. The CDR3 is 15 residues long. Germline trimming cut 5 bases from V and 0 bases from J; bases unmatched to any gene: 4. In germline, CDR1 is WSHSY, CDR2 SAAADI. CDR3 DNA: TGCGCCAGCAGTCTCGACAGGGCTAGCAATCAGCCCCAGCATTTT. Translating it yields CASSLDRASNQPQHF.

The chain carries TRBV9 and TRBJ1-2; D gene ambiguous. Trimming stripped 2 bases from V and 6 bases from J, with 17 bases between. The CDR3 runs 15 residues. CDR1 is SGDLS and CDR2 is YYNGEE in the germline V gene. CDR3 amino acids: CASSVGEVPGDGYTF. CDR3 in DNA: TGTGCCAGCAGCGTCGGGGAGGTTCCAGGAGATGGCTACACCTTC.

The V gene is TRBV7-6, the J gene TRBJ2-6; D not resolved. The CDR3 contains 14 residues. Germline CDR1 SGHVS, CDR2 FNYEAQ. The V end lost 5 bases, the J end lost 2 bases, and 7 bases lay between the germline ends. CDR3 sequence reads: CASSLKAGANVLTF. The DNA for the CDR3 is TGTGCCAGCAGCCTCAAAGCTGGGGCCAACGTCCTGACTTTC. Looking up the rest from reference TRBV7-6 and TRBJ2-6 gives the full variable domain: GAGVSQSPRYKVTKRGQDVALRCDPISGHVSLYWYRQALGQGPEFLTYFNYEAQQDKSGLPNDRFSAERPEGSISTLTIQRTEQRDSAMYRCASSLKAGANVLTFGAGSRLTVL.

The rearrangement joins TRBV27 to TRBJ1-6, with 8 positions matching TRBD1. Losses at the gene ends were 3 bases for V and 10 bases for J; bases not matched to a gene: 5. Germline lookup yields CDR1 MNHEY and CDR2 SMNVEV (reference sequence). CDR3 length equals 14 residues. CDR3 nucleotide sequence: TGTGCCAGCAGTTTCAGGGGGCAGGGATCACCCCTCCACTTT. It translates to CASSFRGQGSPLHF.

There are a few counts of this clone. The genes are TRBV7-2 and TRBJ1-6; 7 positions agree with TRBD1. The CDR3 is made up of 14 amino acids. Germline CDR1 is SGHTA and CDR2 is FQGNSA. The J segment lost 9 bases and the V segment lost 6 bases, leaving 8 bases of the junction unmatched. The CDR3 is CASRSGTEVSPLHF. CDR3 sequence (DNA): TGTGCCAGCAGGTCCGGGACAGAGGTTTCACCCCTCCACTTT.